Detailed here is one T cell receptor beta chain. The antigen remains unidentified. As the template, RNA transcripts were used to amplify TCR beta CDR3 regions. HTBI primers served in a first-round RT-PCR, which a second-round multiplex PCR followed. TCRdb redid the calling of the multiplex PCR reads with MiXCR, one entry per CDR3 protein. This table holds 900,000 to 1,200,000 distinct CDR3 sequences, about 38% found once. The study excluded patients with other autoimmune diseases, uncontrolled infections, pregnancy or lactation. This specimen belongs to a study of Graves' ophthalmopathy and Graves' hyperthyroidism. Across the whole study: In this cohort's terms, stable hyperthyroidism meant no ophthalmopathy by 18 months of follow-up.

This CDR3 region has 12 residues. The germline V and J ends were trimmed by 6 bases and 8 bases, with 14 bases remaining between them. The germline CDR1 and CDR2 sequences are KGHSH and LQKENI. Study-level findings and limits: The model's ophthalmopathy progression predictions had around 64% sensitivity and 72.22% specificity.

This rearrangement joins TRBV18 to TRBJ2-7, with D possibly TRBD1 on 6 matching bases. This clonotype was sampled from an adult man with Graves' hyperthyroidism. Sequencing was performed on peripheral blood or thyroid tissue (not recorded which). The CDR3 DNA is TGTGCCAGCTCGCCCCTCGGACAGAAGCAGTACTTC. It yields the protein CASSPLGQKQYF. Variable domain in full (rest from reference TRBV18 and TRBJ2-7): NAGVMQNPRHLVRRRGQEARLRCSPMKGHSHVYWYRQLPEEGLKFMVYLQKENIIDESGMPKERFSAEFPKEGPSILRIQQVVRGDSAAYFCASSPLGQKQYFGPGTRLTVT.